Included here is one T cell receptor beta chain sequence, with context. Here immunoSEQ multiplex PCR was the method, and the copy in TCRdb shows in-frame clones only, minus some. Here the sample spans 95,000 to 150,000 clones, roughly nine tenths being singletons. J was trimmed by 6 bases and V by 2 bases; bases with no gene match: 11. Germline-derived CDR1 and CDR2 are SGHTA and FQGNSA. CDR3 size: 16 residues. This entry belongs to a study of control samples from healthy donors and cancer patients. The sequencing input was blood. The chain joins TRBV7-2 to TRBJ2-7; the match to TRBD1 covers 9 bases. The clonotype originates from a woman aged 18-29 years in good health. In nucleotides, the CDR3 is TGTGCCAGCAGCTTACGGATGGCAGGGACAGGGAGCGAGCAGTACTTC. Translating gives CASSLRMAGTGSEQYF. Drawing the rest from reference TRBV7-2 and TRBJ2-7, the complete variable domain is GAGVSQSPSNKVTEKGKDVELRCDPISGHTALYWYRQSLGQGLEFLIYFQGNSAPDKSGLPSDRFSAERTGGSVSTLTIQRTQQEDSAVYLCASSLRMAGTGSEQYFGPGTRLTVT.